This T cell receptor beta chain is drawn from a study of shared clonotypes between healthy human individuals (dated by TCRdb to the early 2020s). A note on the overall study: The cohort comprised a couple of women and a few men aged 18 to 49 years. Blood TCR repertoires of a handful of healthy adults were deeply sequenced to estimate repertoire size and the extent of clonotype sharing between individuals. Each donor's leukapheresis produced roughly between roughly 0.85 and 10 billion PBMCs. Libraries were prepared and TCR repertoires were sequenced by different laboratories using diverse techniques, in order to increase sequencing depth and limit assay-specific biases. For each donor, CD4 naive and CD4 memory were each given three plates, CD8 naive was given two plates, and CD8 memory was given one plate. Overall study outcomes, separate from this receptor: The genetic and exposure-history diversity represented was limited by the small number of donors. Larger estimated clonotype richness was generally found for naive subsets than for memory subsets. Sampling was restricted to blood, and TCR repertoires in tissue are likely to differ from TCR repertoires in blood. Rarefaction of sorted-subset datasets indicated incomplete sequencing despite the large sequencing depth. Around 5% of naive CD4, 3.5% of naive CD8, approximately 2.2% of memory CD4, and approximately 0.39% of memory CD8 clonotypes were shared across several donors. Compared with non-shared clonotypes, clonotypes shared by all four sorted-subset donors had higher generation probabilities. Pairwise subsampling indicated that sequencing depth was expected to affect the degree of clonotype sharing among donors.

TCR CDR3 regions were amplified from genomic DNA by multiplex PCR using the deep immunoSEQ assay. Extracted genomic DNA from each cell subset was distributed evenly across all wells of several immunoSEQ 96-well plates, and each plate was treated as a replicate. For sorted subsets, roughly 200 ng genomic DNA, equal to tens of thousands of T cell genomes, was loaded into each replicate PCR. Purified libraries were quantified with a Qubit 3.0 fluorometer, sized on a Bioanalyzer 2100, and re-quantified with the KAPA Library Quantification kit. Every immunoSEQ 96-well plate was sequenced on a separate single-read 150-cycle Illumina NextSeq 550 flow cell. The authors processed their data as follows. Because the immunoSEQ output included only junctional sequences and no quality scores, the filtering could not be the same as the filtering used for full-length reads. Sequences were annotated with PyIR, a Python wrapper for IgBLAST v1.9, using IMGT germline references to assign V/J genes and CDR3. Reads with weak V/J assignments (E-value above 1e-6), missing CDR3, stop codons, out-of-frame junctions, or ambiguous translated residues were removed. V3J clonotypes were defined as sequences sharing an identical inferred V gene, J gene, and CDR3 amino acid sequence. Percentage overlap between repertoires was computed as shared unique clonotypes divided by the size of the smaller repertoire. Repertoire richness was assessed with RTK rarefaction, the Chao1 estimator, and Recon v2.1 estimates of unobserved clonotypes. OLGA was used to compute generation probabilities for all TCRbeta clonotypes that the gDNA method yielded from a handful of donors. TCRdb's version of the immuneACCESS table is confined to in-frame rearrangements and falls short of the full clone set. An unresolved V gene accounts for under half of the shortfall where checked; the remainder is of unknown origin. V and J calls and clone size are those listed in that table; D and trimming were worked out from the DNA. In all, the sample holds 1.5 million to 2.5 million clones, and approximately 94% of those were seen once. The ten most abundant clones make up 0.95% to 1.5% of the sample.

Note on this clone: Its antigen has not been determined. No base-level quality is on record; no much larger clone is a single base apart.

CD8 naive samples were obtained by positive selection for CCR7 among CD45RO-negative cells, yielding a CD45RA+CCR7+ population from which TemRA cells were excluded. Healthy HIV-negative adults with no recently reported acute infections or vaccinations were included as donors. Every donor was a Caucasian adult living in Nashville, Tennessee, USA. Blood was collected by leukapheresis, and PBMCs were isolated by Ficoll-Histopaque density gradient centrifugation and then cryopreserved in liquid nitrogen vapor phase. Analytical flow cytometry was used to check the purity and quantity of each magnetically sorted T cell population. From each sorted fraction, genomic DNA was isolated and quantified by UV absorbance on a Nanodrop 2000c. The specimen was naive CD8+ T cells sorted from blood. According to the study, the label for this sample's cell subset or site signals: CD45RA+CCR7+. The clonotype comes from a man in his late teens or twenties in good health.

The CDR3 region reads CASSYGGHEAFF. The nucleotide sequence is TGTGCCAGCAGTTACGGGGGGCATGAAGCTTTCTTT. The V gene is TRBV6-5 and the J gene is TRBJ1-1; matching of 6 bases hints at TRBD1 as the D gene. The CDR3 numbers 12 residues from cysteine through phenylalanine. Only the CDR3 portion is preserved as DNA: 36 bases, with reading frame beginning at the first base. CDR1 and CDR2, looked up from the germline V gene, are MNHEY and SVGAGI. The junction shows trimming of 2 bases on V and 7 bases on J, plus 8 bases between the germline ends.